These T cell receptor beta chains were read from a single sample in a study of cytomegalovirus exposure and HLA in healthy donors. The method was immunoSEQ multiplex PCR; TCRdb's version includes in-frame clones alone and lacks a portion of them. The profile covers roughly 150,000 clones, with almost 85% appearing a single time and about 5.6% taken by the ten largest. Sequenced sample: PBMCs. These receptors came from a man aged 25-40 years in good health and CMV-seropositive. Both conserved end residues are trimmed from each CDR3.

j_call	v_call	cdr3_aa
TRBJ1-1	TRBV2	ASSEVAGVNTEAF
TRBJ2-3	TRBV27	ASSRDRETDTQY
TRBJ2-7	TRBV5-8	ASSSHQAGAEQY
TRBJ2-7	TRBV5-1	ASRATGFPEQY
TRBJ1-5	TRBV19	ASSPIAGGSFSNQPQH
TRBJ2-7	TRBV29-1	SVGGQGASYEQY
TRBJ1-5	TRBV25-1	ASTGQGNQPQH
TRBJ1-3	TRBV7-9	ASSYLQGARGNTIY
TRBJ2-7	TRBV6-1	ASSEARDWGYEQY
TRBJ1-5	TRBV27	ASSLTGSNQPQH
TRBJ2-7	TRBV6-5	ASSGTDRRYEQY
TRBJ1-4	TRBV11-2	ASSSTRGSPTNEKLF
TRBJ2-1	TRBV30	AGGEGEFDEQF
TRBJ2-1	TRBV25-1	ASSEGGSSYSEQF
TRBJ2-1	TRBV14	ASSQRLAEIEQF
TRBJ1-2	TRBV28	ASSFLGANYGYT
TRBJ2-3	TRBV9	ASSVPSGASNTQY
TRBJ1-2	TRBV14	ASSQQVNYGYT
TRBJ1-5	TRBV29-1	SVGTGINQPQH
TRBJ1-6	TRBV6-5	ASSSRGSYNSPLH
TRBJ2-7	TRBV27	ASTSWGGEQY
TRBJ1-5	TRBV28	ASSLRQGVISQPQH
TRBJ1-1	TRBV9	ASSARLVNTEAF
TRBJ2-7	TRBV6-4	ASSATGGSHEQY
TRBJ2-7	TRBV25-1	ASRSSPYEQY
TRBJ2-5	TRBV15	AINSGGNQETQY
TRBJ2-1	TRBV7-2	ASRPPWSSYNEQF
TRBJ2-3	TRBV4-3	ASSQDPSGVTDTQY
TRBJ1-5	TRBV5-8	ASSYGRETNQPQH
TRBJ2-5	TRBV5-6	ASSLDRGGRKTQY
TRBJ1-6	TRBV11-2	ASSSLRAGYNSPLH
TRBJ2-7	TRBV4-3	ASSQDFRSDEQY
TRBJ1-3	TRBV7-2	ASSPQRRNSGNTIY
TRBJ2-1	TRBV30	AYLLYNEQF
TRBJ2-1	TRBV28	ASFPLAGGGDEQF
TRBJ2-7	TRBV4-1	ASSQDVDISYEQY
TRBJ1-1	TRBV29-1	SVEDNPQRG